These 5 T cell receptor beta chains share one sample of origin, sequenced in a study of CD8 T cells in ankylosing spondylitis (dated by TCRdb to 2016 to 2017). Library preparation employed 5' RACE. TCRdb records Illumina HiSeq 2500 as the sequencer. TCRdb ran its own pipeline on the public reads, namely fastp trimming at Q25 and MiXCR clone calling, and kept in-frame beta chains. Here each entry gathers all rows of one CDR3 protein and keeps the most common genes and DNA. Here the sample has 250,000 or so distinct CDR3 sequences; more than 20% occur a single time. Less than 0.75% of the sample is held by the ten biggest clonotypes. The sample consisted of blood, either unsorted or a sorted T cell fraction (not recorded which). The receptors were gathered from a male donor with ankylosing spondylitis or in good health (not recorded which).

In its sample, this clonotype was seen many times. The chain couples TRBV12-3 or TRBV12-4 to TRBJ2-3; D is possibly TRBD2 (5 bases). The CDR3 is 14 amino acids. V was shortened by 2 bases and J by 3 bases, with 9 bases between the two germline ends. CDR3 coding DNA: TGTGCCAGCAGTTTACTAGGGAGTACAGATACGCAGTATTTT. Its translation: CASSLLGSTDTQYF.

This clonotype was recorded a few times. The V call is TRBV20-1, the J call TRBJ2-7; TRBD1 aligns across 9 bases. This CDR3 comprises 14 residues. Germline V gene data show CDR1 as DFQATT and CDR2 as SNEGSKA (reference sequence). The J segment lost 2 bases and the V segment lost 6 bases, leaving 8 bases of the junction unmatched. CDR3 bases: TGCAGTGCCGTCCCGGGACAGGGTGCCTACGAGCAGTACTTC. It codes for CSAVPGQGAYEQYF.

V gene TRBV7-9 combines with J gene TRBJ2-3; 9 bases are a match to TRBD2. Germline V gene sequence: CDR1 SEHNR, CDR2 FQNEAQ (reference sequence). V lost 7 bases to trimming and J lost 2 bases; unmatched junction nucleotides: 4. The CDR3 length is 14 residues. CDR3 bases: TGTGCCAGCAAAAGCGGGGGGTACACAGATACGCAGTATTTT. Its protein product is CASKSGGYTDTQYF.

This clonotype was recorded at least ten times. The CDR3 sequence is CASSLFQGGAGAQYF. In DNA, the CDR3 is TGTGCCAGCAGCTTGTTCCAAGGGGGAGCAGGGGCGCAGTATTTT. The chain uses TRBV7-2 and TRBJ2-3, with D perhaps TRBD1 (6 bases). The CDR3 runs to 15 residues. The ends were cut back, 3 bases at V and 10 bases at J, with 20 bases in the middle. Per germline, CDR1 SGHTA and CDR2 FQGNSA.

This clonotype was observed a few times. J is TRBJ2-1 and V is TRBV7-9; D may be TRBD1 or TRBD2 (6 bases each). The germline gives CDR1 SEHNR, CDR2 FQNEAQ (reference sequence). The ends were cut back, 6 bases at V and 5 bases at J, with 14 bases in the middle. CDR3 length equals 14 residues. In DNA form, the CDR3 reads TGTGCCAGCAGTGTCGTGGGGGGCAACAATGAGCAGTTCTTC. This translates into CASSVVGGNNEQFF.